This passage covers 16 T cell receptor beta chains from one sample sequenced in a study of blood T cell repertoires in COVID-19. Profiled with immunoSEQ multiplex PCR; TCRdb holds only in-frame clones, not every one. The table lists fewer than 50,000 clones, roughly 77% of them singletons. Sequenced input: peripheral blood. The receptors come from a man older than 75 with acute or convalescent COVID-19.

The V and J genes are TRBV5-4 and TRBJ2-7; D is ambiguous. The CDR3 is 12 amino acids. Germline CDR1 and CDR2: SGHNT and YYREEE (reference sequence). Deletions cut 1 base from V and 6 bases from J, with 8 bases between. This CDR3 reads CASSLPGIEQYF. The CDR3 nucleotides are TGTGCCAGCAGCTTGCCGGGTATCGAGCAGTACTTC.

By frequency in the sample, this clone is medium-sized (0.01 to 0.1%). The gene calls are TRBV6-6 and TRBJ1-2, with 12 positions matching TRBD1. This CDR3 has 16 amino acids. Germline V gene lookup returns CDR1 MNHNY and CDR2 SVGAGI (reference sequence). With 4 bases clipped from V and 8 bases from J, the junction kept 11 bases outside the gene matches. The CDR3 DNA reads as TGTGCCAGCAGTTTCCTCCCCGGGACAGGGGGCGAGGGCTACACCTTC. Amino acid sequence: CASSFLPGTGGEGYTF.

V is TRBV7-2 and J is TRBJ1-6; 9 bases agree with TRBD1. The CDR3 is made up of 14 amino acids. The junction had 4 bases not matched to a gene; V was cut back by 3 bases and J by 10 bases. The germline CDR1 and CDR2 sequences are SGHTA and FQGNSA. Written as DNA, the CDR3 is TGTGCCAGCAGCTTCGACAGGGGGGAATCACCCCTCCACTTT. Protein: CASSFDRGESPLHF.

The chain employs TRBV5-1 and TRBJ2-3, with a weak D call TRBD1 (6 bases). The ends were cut back, 4 bases at V and 0 bases at J, with 12 bases in the middle. The CDR3 sequence is 15 residues long. Germline CDR1 SGHRS, CDR2 YFSETQ. The CDR3 nucleotides read TGCGCCAGCAGCCTCAGGGGAGCTAGCACAGATACGCAGTATTTT. Encoded protein: CASSLRGASTDTQYF.

In its sample, this clone was seen once. The CDR3 nucleotides are TGTGCCAGCAGTCCCTCCTCTGGAAACACCATATATTTT. Its protein product is CASSPSSGNTIYF. V usage is TRBV27 and J usage is TRBJ1-3; no clear D gene. Germline lookup yields CDR1 MNHEY and CDR2 SMNVEV (reference sequence). V shed 5 bases and J shed 0 bases, with 5 bases lying between them. The CDR3 sequence is 13 residues long.

The gene calls are TRBV3-1 (or the pseudogene TRBV3-2) and TRBJ2-5; the match to TRBD2 covers 7 bases. Germline V gene sequence: CDR1 LGHDT, CDR2 YNNKEL (reference sequence). This CDR3 contains 16 residues. Unmatched junction bases numbered 9, after V lost 4 bases and J lost 1 base. CDR3 in amino acids: CASSPLAETIQETQYF. The CDR3 nucleotides are TGTGCCAGCAGCCCGCTAGCGGAGACTATCCAAGAGACCCAGTACTTC.

This chain connects TRBV21-1 to TRBJ2-3; the table assigns TRBD1, which was not confirmed against the DNA. TRBV21-1 is a documented pseudogene. This CDR3 spans 15 amino acids. CDR3 in DNA: TGTGCCAGCAGCAATCCGGGACAGGGAACAGATACGCAGTATTTT. This sequence encodes CASSNPGQGTDTQYF.

V is TRBV2 and J is TRBJ2-3; perhaps TRBD1 as D (5 bases). Between the trimmed V and J ends, which lost 6 bases and 2 bases, there was a span of 6 bases. Germline V gene sequence: CDR1 SNHLY, CDR2 FYNNEI. CDR3 size: 12 residues. DNA of the CDR3: TGTGCCAGCAGGACAGACACAGATACGCAGTATTTT. It codes for CASRTDTDTQYF.

At least ten counts were recorded for this clone. Here the CDR3 reads CASSFQVLGNTIYF. CDR3 bases: TGTGCCAGCAGCTTTCAGGTTCTTGGGAACACCATATATTTT. This chain joins TRBV5-4 and TRBJ1-3; D call uncertain. The CDR3 length is 14 residues. Germline V lookup: CDR1 SGHNT, CDR2 YYREEE (reference sequence). V dropped 2 bases and J dropped 7 bases, with 13 bases sitting between them.

This clone appeared once. The V and J genes are TRBV27 and TRBJ2-1; TRBD1 matches at 10 bases. The germline V gene has CDR1 MNHEY and CDR2 SMNVEV (reference sequence). This CDR3 has 16 amino acids. Unmatched junction bases numbered 13, after V lost 0 bases and J lost 14 bases. DNA for the CDR3: TGTGCCAGCAGTTTATCAAAGTACCGGGACAGGGGTGGTGAGTTCTTC. Amino acid sequence: CASSLSKYRDRGGEFF.

This clone occurred many times. The chain uses TRBV5-4 and TRBJ2-1, with D possibly being TRBD2 (6 bases). The CDR3 is 15 amino acids. Germline CDR1 reads SGHNT; CDR2 reads YYREEE (reference sequence). Trimming shortened V by 5 bases and J by 0 bases, and 12 bases separated the two germline ends. In DNA form, the CDR3 reads TGTGCCAGCAGATCGGGACTCCCCTCCTACAATGAGCAGTTCTTC. Its protein is CASRSGLPSYNEQFF.

The chain joins TRBV28 to TRBJ1-3; no firm D call. Trimming removed 3 bases from V and 5 bases from J, with 11 bases in between. CDR3 size: 14 residues. Germline V gene lookup returns CDR1 MDHEN and CDR2 SYDVKM. CDR3 sequence: CASSLGEGRNTIYF. The CDR3 DNA is TGTGCCAGCAGTTTGGGAGAGGGCAGAAACACCATATATTTT.

The rearrangement uses TRBV5-4 and TRBJ2-5; 8 bases line up with TRBD1. Trimming at V came to 1 base and at J to 4 bases, leaving 3 bases not matched to a gene. Germline V lookup: CDR1 SGHNT, CDR2 YYREEE (reference sequence). The CDR3 is 14 residues long. The CDR3 coding sequence is TGTGCCAGCAGCTTGACAGGGGGTGGAGAGACCCAGTACTTC. Protein product: CASSLTGGGETQYF. The entire variable domain, with the rest obtained from reference TRBV5-4 and TRBJ2-5, is as follows: ETGVTQSPTHLIKTRGQQVTLRCSSQSGHNTVSWYQQALGQGPQFIFQYYREEENGRGNFPPRFSGLQFPNYSSELNVNALELDDSALYLCASSLTGGGETQYFGPGTRLLVL.

The rearrangement uses TRBV28 and TRBJ2-7; maybe TRBD2 (6 bases). This CDR3 spans 13 amino acids. With 5 bases removed from V and 3 bases from J, the gap between germline ends came to 11 bases. CDR1 is MDHEN and CDR2 is SYDVKM in the germline V gene. CDR3 in DNA: TGTGCCAGCAGTCTTGGGGAGGACTACGAGCAGTACTTC. The encoded protein is CASSLGEDYEQYF.

J is TRBJ2-2 and V is TRBV30; 9 bases are a match to TRBD1. Germline lookup yields CDR1 GTSNPN and CDR2 SVGIG (reference sequence). V was pared by 0 bases and J by 0 bases, with 5 bases of the junction left unmatched. The CDR3 length is 17 residues. CDR3 DNA sequence: TGTGCCTGGAGTGTACAGGGGGCCGTCTCGAACACCGGGGAGCTGTTTTTT. Protein sequence: CAWSVQGAVSNTGELFF.

This chain connects TRBV15 to TRBJ2-1; 10 nucleotides line up with TRBD2. J gave up 6 bases and V 3 bases, and 8 bases lay outside the gene matches. Germline assignment: CDR1 LNHNV and CDR2 YYDKDF (reference sequence). The CDR3 covers 16 residues. This CDR3 reads CATSRALAGEGNEQFF. CDR3 in DNA: TGTGCCACCAGCAGGGCCCTAGCGGGAGAAGGCAATGAGCAGTTCTTC.